This T cell receptor (beta chain) was sequenced during a study of T cell clonality in common variable immunodeficiency (dated by TCRdb to the mid-2010s). General conclusions and limits of the study: Correlations between repertoire features and clinical complications were limited by patient heterogeneity within the CVID cohort. Healthy controls shared more TCRbeta clones with each other than CVID subjects shared among themselves (p < 0.0001). Reportedly, TCRbeta sequences from CVID had fewer deletions and N-nucleotide insertions, and highly modified clones with 13 or more V deletions were absent from CVID. It was noted by the authors that sequencing of the repertoires of T cell subpopulations would be needed to clarify the cause of the increased clonality in CVID. Although equal DNA input was used, an average of roughly 85,000 unique sequences per sample was obtained for controls, compared with some 30,000 for CVID samples. TCRbeta clonality was higher in CVID subjects than in healthy controls (t-test p = 0.018), and the increase was most characteristic of about a third of subjects.

Predominantly Caucasian heritage was noted among both the CVID patients and the healthy controls. Heparinized peripheral whole blood samples of roughly 5 to 8.5 ml were obtained from each donor. Genomic DNA from adults with common variable immune deficiency (CVID) and from healthy adult controls was used to sequence TCRbeta CDR3 repertoires. The control group comprised some 22 healthy adult volunteers, about twelve female and around ten male, aged about 20 to 70 years with a mean age of around 37. Diluted blood was density-centrifuged over Hypaque 1077 or Ficoll-Paque to isolate peripheral blood mononuclear cells. Unsorted mononuclear cells served as the source of genomic DNA, which was extracted either by Qiagen column purification or by a centrifugation-based method. For sequencing, equivalent amounts of genomic DNA were input from CVID and control samples. For every sample, a 60 bp segment covering the rearranged TCRbeta CDR3 region was amplified and then sequenced. The immunoSEQ assay, a bias-corrected multiplex PCR combined with high-throughput sequencing, was used for TCRbeta amplification. Per the original workflow: Every unique nucleotide sequence was considered a clone and was annotated with V, D and J genes, copy number and frequency. Sequences were labeled productive if in frame, and non-productive if out of frame or containing stop codons. Clonality was calculated from Shannon's entropy as previously described. The predicted amino acid sequences of productive clones were used to derive mean CDR3 Kyte-Doolittle hydropathy. The R hclust function was used to hierarchically cluster scaled V gene usage with Manhattan distance and complete linkage. Sharing of clones by CDR3 amino acid sequence was evaluated through resampling of 12 repertoires per group over 100 rounds. The repertoires were screened for approximately 63 published EBV-specific TCRbeta sequences and roughly 240 published CMV-specific TCRbeta sequences. Two CVID samples yielding fewer than 10,000 sequences were excluded from analysis, leaving 42 CVID repertoires. The table was pulled from immuneACCESS by TCRdb, which kept in-frame rearrangements only. Such tables lose some clones; where checked, under half of the loss comes from unresolved V genes, and the rest has no known cause. V, J and clone size are taken as reported in that table, and D and trimming were inferred from the DNA itself. For this sample the table reports 30,000 to 40,000 clones, with no clone seen just once. The ten largest clones take up 8% to 10% of the sample.

This clone was seen many times. Its binding antigen is unknown. The CDR3 end is not reached by the read, which stops 3 residues before it; the germline J gene fills it in. CDR1 and CDR2 are drawn from the germline V gene: ENHRY, SYGVKD. Unmatched junction bases come to 6, with V trimmed by 6 bases and J by 1 base. Taken from cysteine to phenylalanine, the CDR3 has 15 residues. Part of the CDR3 DNA is given, 36 bases translated from base 1. The chain joins TRBV10-3 to TRBJ2-7, and 10 junctional nucleotides match TRBD2. The sequence derives from a person aged 18 to 75 in good health. The sequenced sample consisted of peripheral blood mononuclear cells. This receptor carries the CDR3 CAIRPSSGGSYEQYF. CDR3 bases read: TGTGCCATCAGACCATCTAGCGGGGGATCCTACGAG.